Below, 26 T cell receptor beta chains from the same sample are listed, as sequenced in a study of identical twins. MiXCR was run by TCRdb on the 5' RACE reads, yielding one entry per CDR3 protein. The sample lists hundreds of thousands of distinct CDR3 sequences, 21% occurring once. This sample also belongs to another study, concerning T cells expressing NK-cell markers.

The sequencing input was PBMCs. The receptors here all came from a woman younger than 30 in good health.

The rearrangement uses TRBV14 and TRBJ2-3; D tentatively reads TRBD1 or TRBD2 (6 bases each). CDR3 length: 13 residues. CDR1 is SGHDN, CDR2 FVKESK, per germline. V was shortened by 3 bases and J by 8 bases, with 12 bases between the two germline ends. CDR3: CASSHRGRGTQYF. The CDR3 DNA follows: TGTGCCAGCAGCCACCGGGGGCGGGGTACGCAGTATTTT.

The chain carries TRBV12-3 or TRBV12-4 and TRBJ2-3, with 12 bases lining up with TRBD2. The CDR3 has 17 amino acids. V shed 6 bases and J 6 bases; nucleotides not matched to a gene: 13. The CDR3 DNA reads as TGTGCCAGCAGCCAACGACTAGCGGGAGAGGGGGGGGATACGCAGTATTTT. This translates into CASSQRLAGEGGDTQYF.

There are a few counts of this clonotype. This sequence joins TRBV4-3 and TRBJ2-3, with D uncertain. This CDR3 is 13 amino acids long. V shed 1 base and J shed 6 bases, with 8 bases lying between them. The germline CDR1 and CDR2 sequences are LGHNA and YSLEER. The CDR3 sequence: CASSQVVADTQYF. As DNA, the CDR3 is TGCGCCAGCAGCCAAGTTGTGGCGGATACGCAGTATTTT.

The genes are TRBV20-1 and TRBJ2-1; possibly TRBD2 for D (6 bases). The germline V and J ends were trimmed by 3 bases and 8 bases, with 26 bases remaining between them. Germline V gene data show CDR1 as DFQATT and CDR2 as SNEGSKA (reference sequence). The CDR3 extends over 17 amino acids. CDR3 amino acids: CSASPEVGGGEGDEQFF. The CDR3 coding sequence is TGCAGTGCTAGCCCTGAGGTCGGGGGAGGCGAAGGGGATGAGCAGTTCTTC.

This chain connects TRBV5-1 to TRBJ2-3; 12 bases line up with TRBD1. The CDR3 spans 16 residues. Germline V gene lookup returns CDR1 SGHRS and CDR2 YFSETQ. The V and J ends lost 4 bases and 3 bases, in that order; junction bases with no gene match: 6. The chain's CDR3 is CASSIGTGGLTDTQYF. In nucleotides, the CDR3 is TGCGCCAGCAGCATCGGGACAGGGGGCTTGACAGATACGCAGTATTTT.

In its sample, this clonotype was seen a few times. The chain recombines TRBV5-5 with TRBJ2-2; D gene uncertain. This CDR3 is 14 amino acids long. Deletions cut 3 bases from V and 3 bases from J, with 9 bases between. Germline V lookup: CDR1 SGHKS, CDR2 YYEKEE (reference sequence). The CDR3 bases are TGTGCCAGCAGCTCCGCTTCCGACACCGGGGAGCTGTTTTTT. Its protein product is CASSSASDTGELFF.

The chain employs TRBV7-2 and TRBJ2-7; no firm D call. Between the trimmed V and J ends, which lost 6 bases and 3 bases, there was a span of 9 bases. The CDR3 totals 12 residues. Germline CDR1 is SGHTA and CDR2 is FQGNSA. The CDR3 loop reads CASRQTIYEQYF. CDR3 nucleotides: TGTGCCAGCAGACAAACTATCTACGAGCAGTACTTC.

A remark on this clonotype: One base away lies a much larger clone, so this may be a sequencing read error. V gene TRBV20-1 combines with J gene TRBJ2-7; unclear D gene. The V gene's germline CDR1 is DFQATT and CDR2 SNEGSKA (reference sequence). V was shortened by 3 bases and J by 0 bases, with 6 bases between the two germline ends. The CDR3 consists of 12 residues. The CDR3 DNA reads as TGCAGTGCTAGTAGGCGCTCCTACGAGCAGTACTTC. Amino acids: CSASRRSYEQYF.

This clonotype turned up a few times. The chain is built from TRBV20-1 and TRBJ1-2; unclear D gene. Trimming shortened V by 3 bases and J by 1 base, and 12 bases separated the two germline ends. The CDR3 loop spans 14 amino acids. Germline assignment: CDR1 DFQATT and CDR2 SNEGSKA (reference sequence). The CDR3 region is CSASSSAINYGYTF. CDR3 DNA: TGCAGTGCTAGTTCGTCCGCGATTAACTATGGCTACACCTTC.

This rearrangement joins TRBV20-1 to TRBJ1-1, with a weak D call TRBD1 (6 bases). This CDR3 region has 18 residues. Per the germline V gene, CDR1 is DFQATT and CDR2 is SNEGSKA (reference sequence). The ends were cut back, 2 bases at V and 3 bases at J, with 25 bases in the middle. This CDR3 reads CSARKGGRGAPTYTEAFF. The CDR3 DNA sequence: TGCAGTGCTAGAAAAGGGGGGCGGGGGGCCCCTACGTACACTGAAGCTTTCTTT.

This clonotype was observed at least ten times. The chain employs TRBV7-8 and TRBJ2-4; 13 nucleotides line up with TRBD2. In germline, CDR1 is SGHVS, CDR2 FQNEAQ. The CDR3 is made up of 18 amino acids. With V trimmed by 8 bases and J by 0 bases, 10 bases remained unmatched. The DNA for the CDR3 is TGTGCCAGCGGAATAGGACTAGCGGGAGCTCTAGCCAAAAACATTCAGTACTTC. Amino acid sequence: CASGIGLAGALAKNIQYF.

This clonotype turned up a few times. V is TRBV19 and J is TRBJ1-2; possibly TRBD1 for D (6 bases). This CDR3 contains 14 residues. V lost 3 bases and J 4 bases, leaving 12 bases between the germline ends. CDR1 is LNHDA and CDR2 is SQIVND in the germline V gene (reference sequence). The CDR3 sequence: CASSIGDNFYGYTF. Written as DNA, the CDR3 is TGTGCCAGTAGTATCGGGGACAACTTCTATGGCTACACCTTC.

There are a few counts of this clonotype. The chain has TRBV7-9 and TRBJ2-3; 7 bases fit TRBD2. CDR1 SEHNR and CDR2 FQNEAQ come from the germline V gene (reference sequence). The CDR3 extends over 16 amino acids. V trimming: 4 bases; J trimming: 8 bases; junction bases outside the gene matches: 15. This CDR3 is CASSSVSAGAVGTQYF. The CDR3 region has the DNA TGTGCCAGCAGCTCCGTATCGGCGGGAGCTGTAGGTACGCAGTATTTT. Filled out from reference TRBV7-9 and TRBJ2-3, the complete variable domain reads DTGVSQNPRHKITKRGQNVTFRCDPISEHNRLYWYRQTLGQGPEFLTYFQNEAQLEKSRLLSDRFSAERPKGSFSTLEIQRTEQGDSAMYLCASSSVSAGAVGTQYFGPGTRLTVL.

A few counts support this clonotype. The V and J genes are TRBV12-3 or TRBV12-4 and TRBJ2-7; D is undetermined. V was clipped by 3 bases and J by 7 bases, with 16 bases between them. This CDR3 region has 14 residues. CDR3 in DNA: TGTGCCAGCAGTTTCAGACCCTCCTCGAGGGAGCAGTACTTC. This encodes CASSFRPSSREQYF.

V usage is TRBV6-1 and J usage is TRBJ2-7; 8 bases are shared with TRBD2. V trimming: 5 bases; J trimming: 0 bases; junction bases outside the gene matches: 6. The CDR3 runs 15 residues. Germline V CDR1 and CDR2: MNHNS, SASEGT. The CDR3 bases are TGTGCCAGCAGTCTGACTAGCGCGAGCTCCTACGAGCAGTACTTC. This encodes CASSLTSASSYEQYF.

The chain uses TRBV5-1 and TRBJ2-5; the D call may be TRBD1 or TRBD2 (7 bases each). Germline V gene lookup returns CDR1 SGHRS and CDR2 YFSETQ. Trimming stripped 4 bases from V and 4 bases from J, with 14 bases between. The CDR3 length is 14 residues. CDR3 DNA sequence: TGCGCCAGCAGCACACAGGGGAGGGGAGAGACCCAGTACTTC. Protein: CASSTQGRGETQYF.

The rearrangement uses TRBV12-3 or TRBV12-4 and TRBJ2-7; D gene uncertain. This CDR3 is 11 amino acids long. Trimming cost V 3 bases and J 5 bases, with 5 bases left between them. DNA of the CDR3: TGTGCCAGCAGTTTTACTGACGAGCAGTACTTC. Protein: CASSFTDEQYF.

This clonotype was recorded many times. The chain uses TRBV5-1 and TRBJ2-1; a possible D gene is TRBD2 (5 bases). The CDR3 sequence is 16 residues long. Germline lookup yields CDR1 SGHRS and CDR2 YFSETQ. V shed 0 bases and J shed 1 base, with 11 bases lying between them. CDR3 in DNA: TGCGCCAGCAGCTTGGGGTTCCAGCGGTCCTACAATGAGCAGTTCTTC. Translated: CASSLGFQRSYNEQFF.

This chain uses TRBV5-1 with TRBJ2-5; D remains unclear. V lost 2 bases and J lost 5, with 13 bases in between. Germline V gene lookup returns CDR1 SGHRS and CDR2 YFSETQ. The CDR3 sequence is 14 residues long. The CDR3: CASSFQDDGETQYF. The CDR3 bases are TGCGCCAGCAGCTTCCAGGATGACGGGGAGACCCAGTACTTC.

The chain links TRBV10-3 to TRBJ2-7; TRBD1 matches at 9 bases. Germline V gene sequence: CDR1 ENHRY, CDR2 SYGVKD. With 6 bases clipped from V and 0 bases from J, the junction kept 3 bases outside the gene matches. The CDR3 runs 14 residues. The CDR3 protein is CAISLGQGSYEQYF. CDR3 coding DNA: TGTGCCATCAGCCTGGGACAGGGCTCCTACGAGCAGTACTTC.

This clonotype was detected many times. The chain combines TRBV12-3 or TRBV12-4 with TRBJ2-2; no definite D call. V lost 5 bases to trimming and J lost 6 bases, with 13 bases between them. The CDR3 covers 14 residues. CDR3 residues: CASSNSWGSGELFF. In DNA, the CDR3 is TGTGCCAGCAGTAACTCGTGGGGATCCGGGGAGCTGTTTTTT.

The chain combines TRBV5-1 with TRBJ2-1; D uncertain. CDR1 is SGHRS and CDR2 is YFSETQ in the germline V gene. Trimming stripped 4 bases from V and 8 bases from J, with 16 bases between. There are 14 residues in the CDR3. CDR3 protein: CASSKTWDGDEQFF. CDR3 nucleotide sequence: TGCGCCAGCAGCAAGACTTGGGATGGCGATGAGCAGTTCTTC. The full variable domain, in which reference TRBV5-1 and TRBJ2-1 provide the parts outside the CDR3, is KAGVTQTPRYLIKTRGQQVTLSCSPISGHRSVSWYQQTPGQGLQFLFEYFSETQRNKGNFPGRFSGRQFSNSRSEMNVSTLELGDSALYLCASSKTWDGDEQFFGPGTRLTVL.

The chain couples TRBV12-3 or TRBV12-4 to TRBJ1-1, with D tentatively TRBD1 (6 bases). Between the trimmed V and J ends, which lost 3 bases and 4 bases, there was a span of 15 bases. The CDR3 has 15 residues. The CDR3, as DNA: TGTGCCAGCAGTTTCGGGCCGGGGGCGCCCACTGAAGCTTTCTTT. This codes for CASSFGPGAPTEAFF.

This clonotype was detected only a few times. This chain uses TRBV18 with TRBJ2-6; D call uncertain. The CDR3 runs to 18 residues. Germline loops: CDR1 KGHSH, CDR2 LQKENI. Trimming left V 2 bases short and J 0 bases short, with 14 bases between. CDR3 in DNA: TGTGCCAGCTCACCATACCCCGTCTCCGTCTCTGGGGCCAACGTCCTGACTTTC. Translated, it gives CASSPYPVSVSGANVLTF.

The CDR3 region is CATSDSRTGTDTQYF. The CDR3, as DNA: TGTGCCACCAGTGACTCGAGGACAGGGACAGATACGCAGTATTTT. V usage is TRBV24-1 and J usage is TRBJ2-3; the match to TRBD1 covers 8 bases. V was clipped by 4 bases and J by 3 bases; unmatched bases: 5. The CDR3 totals 15 residues. Per germline, CDR1 KGHDR and CDR2 SFDVKD.

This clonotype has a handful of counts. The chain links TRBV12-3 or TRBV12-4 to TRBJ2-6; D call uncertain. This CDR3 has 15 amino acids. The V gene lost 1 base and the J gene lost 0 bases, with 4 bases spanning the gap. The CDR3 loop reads CASSLESSGANVLTF. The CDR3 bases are TGTGCCAGCAGTTTAGAGAGCTCTGGGGCCAACGTCCTGACTTTC.